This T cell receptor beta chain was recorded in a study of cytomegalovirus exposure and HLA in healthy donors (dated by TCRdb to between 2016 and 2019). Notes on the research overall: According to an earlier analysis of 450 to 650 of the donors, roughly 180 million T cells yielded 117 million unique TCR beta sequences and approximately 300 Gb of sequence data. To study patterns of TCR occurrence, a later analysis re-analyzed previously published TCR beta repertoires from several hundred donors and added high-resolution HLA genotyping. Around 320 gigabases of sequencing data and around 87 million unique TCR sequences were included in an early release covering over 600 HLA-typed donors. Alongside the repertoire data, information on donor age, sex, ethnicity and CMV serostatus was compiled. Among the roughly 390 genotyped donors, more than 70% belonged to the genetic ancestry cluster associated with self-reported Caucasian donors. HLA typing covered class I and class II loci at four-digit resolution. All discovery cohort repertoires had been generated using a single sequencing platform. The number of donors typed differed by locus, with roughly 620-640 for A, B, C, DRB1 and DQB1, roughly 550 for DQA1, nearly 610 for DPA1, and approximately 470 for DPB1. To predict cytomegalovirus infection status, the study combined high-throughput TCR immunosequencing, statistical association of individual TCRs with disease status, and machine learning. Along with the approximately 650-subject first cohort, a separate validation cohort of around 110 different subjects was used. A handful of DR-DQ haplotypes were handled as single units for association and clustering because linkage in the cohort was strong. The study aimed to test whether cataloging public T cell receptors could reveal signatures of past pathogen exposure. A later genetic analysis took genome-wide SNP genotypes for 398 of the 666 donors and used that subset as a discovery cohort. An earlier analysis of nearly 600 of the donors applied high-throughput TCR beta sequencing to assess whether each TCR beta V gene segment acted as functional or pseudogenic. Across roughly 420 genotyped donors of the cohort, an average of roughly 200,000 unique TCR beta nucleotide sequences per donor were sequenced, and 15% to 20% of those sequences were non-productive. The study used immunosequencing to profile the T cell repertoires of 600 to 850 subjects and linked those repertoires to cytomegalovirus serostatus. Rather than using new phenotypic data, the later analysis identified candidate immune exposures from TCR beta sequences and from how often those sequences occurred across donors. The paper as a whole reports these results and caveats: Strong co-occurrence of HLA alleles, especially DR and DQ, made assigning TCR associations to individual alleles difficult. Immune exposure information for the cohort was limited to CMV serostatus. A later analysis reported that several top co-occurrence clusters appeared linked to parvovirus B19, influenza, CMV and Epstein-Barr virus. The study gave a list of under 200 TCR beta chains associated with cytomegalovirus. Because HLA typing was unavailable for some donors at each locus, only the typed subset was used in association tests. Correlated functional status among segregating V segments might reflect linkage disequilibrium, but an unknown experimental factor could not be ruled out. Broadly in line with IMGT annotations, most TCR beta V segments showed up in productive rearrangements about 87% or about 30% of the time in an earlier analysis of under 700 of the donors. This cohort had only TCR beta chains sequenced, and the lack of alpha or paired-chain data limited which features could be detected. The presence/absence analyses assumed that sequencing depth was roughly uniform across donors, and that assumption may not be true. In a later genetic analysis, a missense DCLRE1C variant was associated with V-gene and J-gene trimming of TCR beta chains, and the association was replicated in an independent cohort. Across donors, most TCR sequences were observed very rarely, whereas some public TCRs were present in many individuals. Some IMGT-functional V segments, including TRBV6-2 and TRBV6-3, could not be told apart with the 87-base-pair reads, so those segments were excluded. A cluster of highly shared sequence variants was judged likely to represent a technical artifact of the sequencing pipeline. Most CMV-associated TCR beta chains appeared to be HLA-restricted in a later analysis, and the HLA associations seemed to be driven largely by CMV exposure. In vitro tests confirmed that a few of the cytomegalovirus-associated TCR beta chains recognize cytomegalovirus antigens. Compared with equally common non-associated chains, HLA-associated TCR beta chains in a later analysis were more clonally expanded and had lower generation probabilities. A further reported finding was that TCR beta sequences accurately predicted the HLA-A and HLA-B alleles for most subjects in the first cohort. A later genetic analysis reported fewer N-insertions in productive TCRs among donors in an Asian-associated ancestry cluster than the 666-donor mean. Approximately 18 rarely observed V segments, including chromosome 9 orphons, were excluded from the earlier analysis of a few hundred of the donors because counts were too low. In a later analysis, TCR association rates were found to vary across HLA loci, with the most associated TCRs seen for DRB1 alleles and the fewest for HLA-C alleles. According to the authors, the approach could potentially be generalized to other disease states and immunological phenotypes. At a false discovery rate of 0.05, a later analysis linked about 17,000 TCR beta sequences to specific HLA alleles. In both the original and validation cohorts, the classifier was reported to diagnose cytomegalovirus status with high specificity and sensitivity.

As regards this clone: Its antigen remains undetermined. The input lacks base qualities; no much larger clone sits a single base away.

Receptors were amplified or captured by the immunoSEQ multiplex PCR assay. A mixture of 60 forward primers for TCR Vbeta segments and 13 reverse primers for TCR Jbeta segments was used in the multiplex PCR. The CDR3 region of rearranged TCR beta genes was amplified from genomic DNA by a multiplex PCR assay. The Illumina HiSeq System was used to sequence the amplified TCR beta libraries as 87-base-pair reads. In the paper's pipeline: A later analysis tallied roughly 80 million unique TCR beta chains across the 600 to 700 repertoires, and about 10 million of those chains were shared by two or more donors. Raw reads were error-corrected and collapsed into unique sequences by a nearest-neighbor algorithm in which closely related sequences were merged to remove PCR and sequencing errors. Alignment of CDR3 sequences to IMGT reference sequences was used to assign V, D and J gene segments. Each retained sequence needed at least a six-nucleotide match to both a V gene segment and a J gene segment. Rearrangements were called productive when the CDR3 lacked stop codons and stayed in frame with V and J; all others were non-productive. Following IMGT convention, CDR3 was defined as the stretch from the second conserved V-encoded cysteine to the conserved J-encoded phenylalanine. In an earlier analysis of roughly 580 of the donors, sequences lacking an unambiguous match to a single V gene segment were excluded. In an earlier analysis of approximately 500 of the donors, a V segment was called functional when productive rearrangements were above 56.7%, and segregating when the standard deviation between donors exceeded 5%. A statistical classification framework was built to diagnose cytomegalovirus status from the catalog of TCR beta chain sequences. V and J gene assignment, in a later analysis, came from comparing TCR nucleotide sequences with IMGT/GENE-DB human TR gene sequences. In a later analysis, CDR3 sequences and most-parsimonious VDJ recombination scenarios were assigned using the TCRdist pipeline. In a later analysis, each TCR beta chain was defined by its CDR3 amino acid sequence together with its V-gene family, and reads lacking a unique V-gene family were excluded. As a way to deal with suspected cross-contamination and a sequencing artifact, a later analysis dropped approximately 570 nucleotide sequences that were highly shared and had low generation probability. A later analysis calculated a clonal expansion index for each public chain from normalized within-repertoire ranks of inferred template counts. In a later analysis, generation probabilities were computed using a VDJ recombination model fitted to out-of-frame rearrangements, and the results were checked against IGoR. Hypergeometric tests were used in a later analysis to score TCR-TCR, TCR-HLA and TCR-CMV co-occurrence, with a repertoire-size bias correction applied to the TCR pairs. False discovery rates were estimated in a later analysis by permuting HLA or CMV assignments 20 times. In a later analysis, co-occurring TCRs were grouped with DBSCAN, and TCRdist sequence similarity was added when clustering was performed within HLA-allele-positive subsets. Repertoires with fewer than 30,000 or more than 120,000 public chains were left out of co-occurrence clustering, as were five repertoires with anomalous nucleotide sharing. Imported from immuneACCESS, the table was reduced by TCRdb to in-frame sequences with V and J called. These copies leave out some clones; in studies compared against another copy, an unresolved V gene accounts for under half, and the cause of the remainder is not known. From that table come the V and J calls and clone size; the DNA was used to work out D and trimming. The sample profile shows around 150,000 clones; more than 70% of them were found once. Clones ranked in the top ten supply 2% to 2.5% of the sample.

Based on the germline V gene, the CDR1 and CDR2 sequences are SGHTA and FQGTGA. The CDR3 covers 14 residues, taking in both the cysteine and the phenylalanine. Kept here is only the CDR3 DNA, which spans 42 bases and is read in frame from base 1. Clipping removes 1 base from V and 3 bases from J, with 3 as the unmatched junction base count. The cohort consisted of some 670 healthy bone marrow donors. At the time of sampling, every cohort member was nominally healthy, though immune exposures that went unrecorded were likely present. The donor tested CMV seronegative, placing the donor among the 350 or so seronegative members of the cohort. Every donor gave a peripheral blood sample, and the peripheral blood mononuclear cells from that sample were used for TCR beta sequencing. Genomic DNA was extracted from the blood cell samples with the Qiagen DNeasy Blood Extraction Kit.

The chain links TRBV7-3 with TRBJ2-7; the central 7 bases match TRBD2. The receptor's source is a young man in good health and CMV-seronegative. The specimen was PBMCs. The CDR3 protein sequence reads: CASSLKASGYEQYF. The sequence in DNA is TGTGCCAGCAGCTTAAAGGCTAGCGGCTACGAGCAGTACTTC.